The source of this T cell receptor (beta chain) is a study of blood T cell repertoires in COVID-19. Background on the study: Sites in the United States, Italy and Spain provided acute and convalescent COVID-19 samples. PBMCs, B-cell-depleted T cells, or T cells were the source of the cDNA or gDNA that made up the material.

This clone was seen once. Authors' data handling: Estimates of nucleated cell counts were drawn from the amplification of reference gene primers. Clones were read by immunoSEQ multiplex PCR, and TCRdb kept only the in-frame ones, dropping some. D and trimming come from the DNA, and the V and J calls and clone size come from that table. The table includes roughly 190,000 clones, less than 90% detected once. Sequenced sample: peripheral blood. This clonotype was obtained from a man aged 30 to 45 with acute or convalescent COVID-19.

The CDR3 DNA follows: TGCGCCAGCAGCGAGGGGACAGGGGACCTGCCCCAGCATTTT. Protein: CASSEGTGDLPQHF. The chain recombines TRBV5-1 with TRBJ1-5; TRBD1 agrees at 10 bases. Germline trimming cut 4 bases from V and 9 bases from J; bases unmatched to any gene: 7. Germline lookup yields CDR1 SGHRS and CDR2 YFSETQ. The CDR3 is 14 amino acids.